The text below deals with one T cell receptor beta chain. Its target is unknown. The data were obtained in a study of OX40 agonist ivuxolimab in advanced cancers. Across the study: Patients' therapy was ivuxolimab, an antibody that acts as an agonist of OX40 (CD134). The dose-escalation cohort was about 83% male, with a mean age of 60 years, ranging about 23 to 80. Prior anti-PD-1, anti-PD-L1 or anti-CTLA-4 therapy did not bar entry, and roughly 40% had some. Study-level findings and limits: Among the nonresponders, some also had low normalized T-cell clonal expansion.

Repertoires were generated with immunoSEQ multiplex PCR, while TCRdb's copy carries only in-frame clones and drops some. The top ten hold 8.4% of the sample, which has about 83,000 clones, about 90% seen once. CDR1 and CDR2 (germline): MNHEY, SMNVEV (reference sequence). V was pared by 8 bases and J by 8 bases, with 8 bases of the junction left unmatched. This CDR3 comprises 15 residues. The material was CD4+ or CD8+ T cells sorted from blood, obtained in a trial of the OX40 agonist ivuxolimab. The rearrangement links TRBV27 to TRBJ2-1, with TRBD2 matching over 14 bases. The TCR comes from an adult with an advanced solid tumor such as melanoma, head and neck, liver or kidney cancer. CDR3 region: CASSQTSGGADEQFF. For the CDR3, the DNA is TGTGCCAGCTCTCAGACTAGCGGGGGGGCAGATGAGCAGTTCTTC.